Listed here are 12 T cell receptor beta chains from one sample, sequenced in a study of T cells in Graves' hyperthyroidism and ophthalmopathy. Regions amplified from RNA transcripts were the TCR beta CDR3 regions. The study used the HTBI primer set for a first-round RT-PCR of the TCR CDR3. Each CDR3 protein is one row after TCRdb ran MiXCR on the multiplex PCR reads. The table has approximately 480,000 distinct CDR3 sequences, around 20% seen once; the top ten hold 26%. The sequenced sample was blood. The origin of the receptors is a man between 18 and 29 years old with Graves' hyperthyroidism.

This chain links TRBV20-1 with TRBJ1-6; unclear D gene. The V end was cut by 3 bases, the J end by 0 bases, with 6 bases between. The length of the CDR3 is 14 residues. Germline V gives CDR1 DFQATT, CDR2 SNEGSKA (reference sequence). The CDR3 sequence: CSARATSYNSPLHF. CDR3 DNA sequence: TGCAGTGCTAGGGCCACCTCCTATAATTCACCCCTCCACTTT.

The V call is TRBV28, the J call TRBJ1-2, with a possible D match to TRBD1 (5 bases). CDR1 and CDR2 (germline): MDHEN, SYDVKM. The CDR3 has 16 amino acids. V was pared by 4 bases and J by 1 base, with 16 bases between. In DNA, the CDR3 is TGTGCCAGCAGTTCCTCAGGGTTACCTGGTAACTATGGCTACACCTTC. It encodes CASSSSGLPGNYGYTF.

This clonotype has ten or more counts. J is TRBJ2-7 and V is TRBV4-1; TRBD1 or TRBD2 may be the D gene (5 bases each). Germline V gene sequence: CDR1 MGHRA, CDR2 YSYEKL. The CDR3 is made up of 15 amino acids. Trimming removed 0 bases from V and 1 base from J, with 10 bases in between. DNA for the CDR3: TGCGCCAGCAGCCAAGAGGGACCACTTTCCTACGAGCAGTACTTC. This codes for CASSQEGPLSYEQYF.

The V and J genes are TRBV6-2 or TRBV6-3 and TRBJ2-7, with D perhaps TRBD1 (5 bases). The V and J ends lost 2 bases and 6 bases respectively, with 11 bases between them. This CDR3 is 13 amino acids long. Germline lookup yields CDR1 MNHEY and CDR2 SVGEGT. CDR3 DNA sequence: TGTGCCAGCAGTTACAAGGGGAATGGCGAGCAGTACTTC. Its protein is CASSYKGNGEQYF.

This clonotype was seen more than once but under ten times. V usage is TRBV29-1 and J usage is TRBJ2-7; the D gene is possibly TRBD1 (7 bases). Germline V gives CDR1 SQVTM, CDR2 ANQGSEA. This CDR3 has 13 amino acids. The V end lost 4 bases, the J end lost 2 bases, and 12 bases lay between the germline ends. The CDR3 DNA sequence: TGCAGCGTTGTTCAGGGGGGTCCCTACGAGCAGTACTTC. This translates into CSVVQGGPYEQYF.

The chain recombines TRBV30 with TRBJ1-1; no clear D gene. CDR3 length: 15 amino acids. Trimming cost V 2 bases and J 0 bases, with 13 bases left between them. CDR1 and CDR2 from the germline V gene are GTSNPN and SVGIG (reference sequence). CDR3 nucleotide sequence: TGTGCCTGGAGTCACAAACCGGCGCTGAACACTGAAGCTTTCTTT. Translated: CAWSHKPALNTEAFF.

This clonotype was found many times. The rearrangement uses TRBV4-1 and TRBJ2-5; 8 positions match TRBD2. The germline V gene has CDR1 MGHRA and CDR2 YSYEKL. The CDR3 runs to 15 residues. The ends lost 0 bases at V and 7 bases at J; junction bases unmatched: 7. DNA for the CDR3: TGCGCCAGCAGCCAAGAGGGACTAGACTCGGGGACCCAGTACTTC. The encoded protein is CASSQEGLDSGTQYF.

This clonotype has a count of ten or more. J is TRBJ1-2 and V is TRBV20-1; D is perhaps TRBD1 (5 bases). The V gene lost 5 bases and the J gene lost 9 bases, with 13 bases spanning the gap. This CDR3 comprises 11 residues. Germline V gene lookup returns CDR1 DFQATT and CDR2 SNEGSKA (reference sequence). The CDR3 DNA is TGCAGTGCTGGAAAGGGACTTAGCTACACCTTC. Its protein is CSAGKGLSYTF.

This clonotype was seen ten or more times. The rearrangement links TRBV20-1 to TRBJ1-1, with 9 bases that match TRBD1. The CDR3 has 17 residues. Germline V lookup: CDR1 DFQATT, CDR2 SNEGSKA (reference sequence). V trimming: 1 base; J trimming: 6 bases; junction bases outside the gene matches: 15. This CDR3 is CSARGGGQGNPTAEAFF. CDR3 in DNA: TGCAGTGCTAGAGGTGGCGGACAGGGGAACCCTACGGCTGAAGCTTTCTTT.

This rearrangement joins TRBV6-4 to TRBJ2-3; D is uncertain. V shed 7 bases and J shed 2 bases, with 10 bases lying between them. The CDR3 totals 13 residues. CDR1 and CDR2 from the germline V gene are MRHNA and SNTAGT. The CDR3 sequence: CASTDRFTDTQYF. For the CDR3, the DNA is TGTGCCAGCACGGACCGATTCACAGATACGCAGTATTTT.

The table lists this clonotype with many counts. This chain's CDR3 is CASSPRGQGTEAFF. For the CDR3, the DNA is TGTGCCAGTAGTCCACGGGGACAGGGCACTGAAGCTTTCTTT. The chain employs TRBV19 and TRBJ1-1, with 9 bases identical to TRBD1. Trimming took 5 bases from V and 4 from J; bases not matched to a gene: 5. This CDR3 region has 14 residues. Germline V lookup: CDR1 LNHDA, CDR2 SQIVND (reference sequence).

This clonotype has at least ten counts. The rearrangement uses TRBV27 and TRBJ2-7; tentative D call: TRBD1 (5 bases). The CDR3 runs to 15 residues. Germline V lookup: CDR1 MNHEY, CDR2 SMNVEV (reference sequence). With 3 bases removed from V and 0 bases from J, the gap between germline ends came to 12 bases. The CDR3 is CASSLSRANSYEQYF. The CDR3 nucleotides are TGTGCCAGCAGTTTGAGCAGGGCCAACTCCTACGAGCAGTACTTC.